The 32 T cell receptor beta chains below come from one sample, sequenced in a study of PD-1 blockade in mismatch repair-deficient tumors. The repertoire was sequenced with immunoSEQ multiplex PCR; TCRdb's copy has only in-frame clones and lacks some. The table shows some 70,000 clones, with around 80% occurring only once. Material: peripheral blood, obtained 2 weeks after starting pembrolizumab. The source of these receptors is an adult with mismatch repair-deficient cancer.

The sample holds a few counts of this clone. CDR3 sequence (DNA): TGTGCCAGCAGCGTAGGCCAGAGGGACTACAATGAGCAGTTCTTC. It translates to CASSVGQRDYNEQFF. The gene calls are TRBV9 and TRBJ2-1; D perhaps matches TRBD2 (5 bases). The CDR3 sequence is 15 residues long. In germline, CDR1 is SGDLS, CDR2 YYNGEE. V gave up 0 bases and J gave up 3 bases, with 10 bases separating them.

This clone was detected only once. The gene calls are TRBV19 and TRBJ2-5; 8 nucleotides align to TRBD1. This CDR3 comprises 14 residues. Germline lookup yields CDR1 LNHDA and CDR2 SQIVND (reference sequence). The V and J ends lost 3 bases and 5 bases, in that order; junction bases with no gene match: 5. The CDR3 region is CASSMGRGPETQYF. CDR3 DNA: TGTGCCAGTAGTATGGGCAGGGGGCCGGAGACCCAGTACTTC.

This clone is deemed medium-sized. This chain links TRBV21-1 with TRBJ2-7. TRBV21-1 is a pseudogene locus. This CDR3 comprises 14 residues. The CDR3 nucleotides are TGTGCCAGCAGCCCTTTAGGGCCCCCTACCGAGCAGTACTTC. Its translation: CASSPLGPPTEQYF.

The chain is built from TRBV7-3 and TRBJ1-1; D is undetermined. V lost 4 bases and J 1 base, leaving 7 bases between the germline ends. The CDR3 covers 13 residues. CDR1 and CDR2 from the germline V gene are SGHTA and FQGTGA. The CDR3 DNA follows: TGTGCCAGCAGCTCGACACCGAACACTGAAGCTTTCTTT. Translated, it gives CASSSTPNTEAFF.

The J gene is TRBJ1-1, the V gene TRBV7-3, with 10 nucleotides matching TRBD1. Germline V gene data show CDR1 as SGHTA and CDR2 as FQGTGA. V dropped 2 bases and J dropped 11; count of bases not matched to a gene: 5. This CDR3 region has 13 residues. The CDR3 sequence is CASSLAGTGVAFF. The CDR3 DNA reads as TGTGCCAGCAGCTTAGCCGGGACAGGGGTCGCTTTCTTT.

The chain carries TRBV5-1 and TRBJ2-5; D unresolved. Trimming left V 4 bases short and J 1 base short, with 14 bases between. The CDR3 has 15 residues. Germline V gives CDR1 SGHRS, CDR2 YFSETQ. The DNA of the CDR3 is TGCGCCAGCAGCGCAGCACCGGGCCCCCAAGAGACCCAGTACTTC. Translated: CASSAAPGPQETQYF.

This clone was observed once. The CDR3 region has the DNA TGTGCCAGCAGCGTAGAGGGAGACCCTTTAGAGGGTGAGCAGTTCTTC. Translated, it gives CASSVEGDPLEGEQFF. The chain combines TRBV9 with TRBJ2-1; tentative D call: TRBD2 (5 bases). CDR3 length: 16 amino acids. Germline values: CDR1 SGDLS, CDR2 YYNGEE. Trimming pared 0 bases from V and 9 bases from J, leaving 19 bases between.

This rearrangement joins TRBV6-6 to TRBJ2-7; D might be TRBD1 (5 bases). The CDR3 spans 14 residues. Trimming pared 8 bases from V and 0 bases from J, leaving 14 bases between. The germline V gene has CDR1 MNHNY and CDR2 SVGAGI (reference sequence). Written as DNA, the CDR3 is TGTGCCAGCGTCCAGACAGCGAGCTCCTACGAGCAGTACTTC. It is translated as CASVQTASSYEQYF.

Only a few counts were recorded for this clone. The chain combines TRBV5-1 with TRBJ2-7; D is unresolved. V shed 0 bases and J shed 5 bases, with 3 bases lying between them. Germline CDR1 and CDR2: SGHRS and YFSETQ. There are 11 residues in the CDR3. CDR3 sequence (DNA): TGCGCCAGCAGCTTGGAACACGAGCAGTACTTC. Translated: CASSLEHEQYF.

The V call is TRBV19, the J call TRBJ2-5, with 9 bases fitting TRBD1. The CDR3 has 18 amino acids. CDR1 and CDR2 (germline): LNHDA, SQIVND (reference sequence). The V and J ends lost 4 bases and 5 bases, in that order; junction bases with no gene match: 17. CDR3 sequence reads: CASSSSPSGTGKRETQYF. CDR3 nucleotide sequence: TGTGCCAGTAGTAGCTCTCCCTCTGGGACAGGGAAGAGGGAGACCCAGTACTTC. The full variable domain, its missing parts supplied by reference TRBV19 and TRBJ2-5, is DGGITQSPKYLFRKEGQNVTLSCEQNLNHDAMYWYRQDPGQGLRLIYYSQIVNDFQKGDIAEGYSVSREKKESFPLTVTSAQKNPTAFYLCASSSSPSGTGKRETQYFGPGTRLLVL.

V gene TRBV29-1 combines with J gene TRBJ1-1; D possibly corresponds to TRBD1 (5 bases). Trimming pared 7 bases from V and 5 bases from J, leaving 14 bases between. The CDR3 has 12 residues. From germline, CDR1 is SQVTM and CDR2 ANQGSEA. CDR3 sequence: CSGGEEWTEAFF. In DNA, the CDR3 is TGCAGCGGGGGGGAGGAGTGGACTGAAGCTTTCTTT.

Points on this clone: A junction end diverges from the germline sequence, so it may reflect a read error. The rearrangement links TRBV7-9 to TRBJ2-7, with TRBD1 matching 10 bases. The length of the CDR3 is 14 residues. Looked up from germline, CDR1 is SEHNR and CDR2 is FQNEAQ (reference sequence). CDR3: CASSLGQGVPEQYF. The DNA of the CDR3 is TGTGCCAGCAGTTTAGGACAGGGGGTCCCCGAGCAGTACTTC.

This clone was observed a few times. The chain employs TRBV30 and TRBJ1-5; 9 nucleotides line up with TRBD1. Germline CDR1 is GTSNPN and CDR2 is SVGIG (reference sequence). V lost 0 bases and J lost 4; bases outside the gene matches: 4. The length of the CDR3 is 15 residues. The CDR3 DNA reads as TGTGCCTGGAGTGTACCACAGGGGGCTAATCAGCCCCAGCATTTT. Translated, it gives CAWSVPQGANQPQHF.

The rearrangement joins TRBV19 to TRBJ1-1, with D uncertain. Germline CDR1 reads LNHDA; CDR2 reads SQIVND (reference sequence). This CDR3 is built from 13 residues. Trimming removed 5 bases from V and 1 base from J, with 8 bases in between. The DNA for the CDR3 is TGTGCCAGTAGTGCGGAGGAGAACACTGAAGCTTTCTTT. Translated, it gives CASSAEENTEAFF.

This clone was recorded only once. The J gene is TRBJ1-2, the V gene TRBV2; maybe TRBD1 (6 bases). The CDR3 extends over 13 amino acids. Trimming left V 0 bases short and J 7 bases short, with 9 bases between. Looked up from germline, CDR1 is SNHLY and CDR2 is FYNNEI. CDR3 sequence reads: CASSEARTVGYTF. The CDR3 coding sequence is TGTGCCAGCAGTGAAGCTCGGACAGTTGGCTACACCTTC.

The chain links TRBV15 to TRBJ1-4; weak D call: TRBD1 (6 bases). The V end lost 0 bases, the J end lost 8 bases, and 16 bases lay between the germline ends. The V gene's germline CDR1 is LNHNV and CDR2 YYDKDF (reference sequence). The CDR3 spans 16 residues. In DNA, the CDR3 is TGTGCCACCAGCAGAGATCCCGGACAGAAGGTAGAAAAACTGTTTTTT. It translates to CATSRDPGQKVEKLFF.

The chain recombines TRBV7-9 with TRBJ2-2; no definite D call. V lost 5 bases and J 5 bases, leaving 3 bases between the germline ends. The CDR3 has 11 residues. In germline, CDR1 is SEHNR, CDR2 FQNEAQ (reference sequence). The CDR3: CASSRTGELFF. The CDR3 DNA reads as TGTGCCAGCAGCAGGACCGGGGAGCTGTTTTTT. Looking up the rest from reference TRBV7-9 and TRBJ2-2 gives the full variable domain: DTGVSQNPRHKITKRGQNVTFRCDPISEHNRLYWYRQTLGQGPEFLTYFQNEAQLEKSRLLSDRFSAERPKGSFSTLEIQRTEQGDSAMYLCASSRTGELFFGEGSRLTVL.

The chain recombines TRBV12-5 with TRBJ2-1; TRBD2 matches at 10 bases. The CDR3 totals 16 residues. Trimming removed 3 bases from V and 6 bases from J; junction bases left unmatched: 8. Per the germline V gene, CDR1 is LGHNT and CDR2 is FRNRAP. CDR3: CASGFSSGRDINEQFF. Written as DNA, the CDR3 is TGTGCTAGTGGTTTCTCAAGCGGGAGGGACATCAATGAGCAGTTCTTC.

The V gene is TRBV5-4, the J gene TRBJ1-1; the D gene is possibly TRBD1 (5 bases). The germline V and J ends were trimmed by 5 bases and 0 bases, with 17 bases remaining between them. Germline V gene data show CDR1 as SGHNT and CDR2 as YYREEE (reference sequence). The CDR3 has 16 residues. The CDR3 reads CASSYGPQGMNTEAFF. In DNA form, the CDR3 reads TGTGCCAGCAGTTATGGGCCCCAGGGAATGAACACTGAAGCTTTCTTT. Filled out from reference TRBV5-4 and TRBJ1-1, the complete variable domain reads ETGVTQSPTHLIKTRGQQVTLRCSSQSGHNTVSWYQQALGQGPQFIFQYYREEENGRGNFPPRFSGLQFPNYSSELNVNALELDDSALYLCASSYGPQGMNTEAFFGQGTRLTVV.

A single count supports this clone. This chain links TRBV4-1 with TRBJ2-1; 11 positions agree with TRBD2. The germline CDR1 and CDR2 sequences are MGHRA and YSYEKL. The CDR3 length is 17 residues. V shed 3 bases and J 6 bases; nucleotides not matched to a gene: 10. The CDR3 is CASSQQGASGRSNEQFF. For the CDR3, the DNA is TGCGCCAGCAGCCAGCAGGGAGCTAGCGGGAGGTCCAATGAGCAGTTCTTC.

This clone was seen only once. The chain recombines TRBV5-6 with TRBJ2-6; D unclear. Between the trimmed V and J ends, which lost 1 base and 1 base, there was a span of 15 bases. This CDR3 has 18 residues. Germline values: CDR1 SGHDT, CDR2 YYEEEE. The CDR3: CASSLNPLFGSGANVLTF. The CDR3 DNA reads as TGTGCCAGCAGCTTGAACCCGTTATTCGGGTCTGGGGCCAACGTCCTGACTTTC.

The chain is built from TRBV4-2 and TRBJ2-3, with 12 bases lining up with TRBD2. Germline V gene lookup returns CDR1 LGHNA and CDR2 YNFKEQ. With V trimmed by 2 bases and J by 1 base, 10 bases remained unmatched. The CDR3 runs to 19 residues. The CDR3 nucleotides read TGTGCCAGCAGCCAATTCGAGACTAGCGGGAGTGGTGGCACAGATACGCAGTATTTT. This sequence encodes CASSQFETSGSGGTDTQYF.

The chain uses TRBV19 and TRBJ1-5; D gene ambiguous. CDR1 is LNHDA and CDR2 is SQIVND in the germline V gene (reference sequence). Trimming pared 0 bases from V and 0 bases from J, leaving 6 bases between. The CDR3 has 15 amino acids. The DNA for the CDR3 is TGTGCCAGTAGTATAGATTCGGTTAGCAATCAGCCCCAGCATTTT. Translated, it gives CASSIDSVSNQPQHF.

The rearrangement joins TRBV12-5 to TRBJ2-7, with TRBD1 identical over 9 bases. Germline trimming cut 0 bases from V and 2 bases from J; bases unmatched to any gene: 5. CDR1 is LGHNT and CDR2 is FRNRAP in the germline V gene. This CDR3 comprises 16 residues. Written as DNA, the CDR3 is TGTGCTAGTGGTTTGGTATTGGGACAGGGTACCTACGAGCAGTACTTC. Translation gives CASGLVLGQGTYEQYF.

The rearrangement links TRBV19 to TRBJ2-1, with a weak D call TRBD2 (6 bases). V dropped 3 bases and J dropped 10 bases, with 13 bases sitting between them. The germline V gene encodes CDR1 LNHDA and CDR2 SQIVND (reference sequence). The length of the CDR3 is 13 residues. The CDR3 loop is CASSITAGIEQFF. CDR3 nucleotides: TGTGCCAGTAGTATTACAGCGGGTATAGAGCAGTTCTTC.

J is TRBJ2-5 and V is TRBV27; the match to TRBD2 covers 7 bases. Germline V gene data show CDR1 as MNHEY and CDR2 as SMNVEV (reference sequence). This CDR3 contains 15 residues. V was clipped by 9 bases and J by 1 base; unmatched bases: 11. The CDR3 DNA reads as TGTGCCAGTGGGGCGATAGCGGGTCCCCAAGAGACCCAGTACTTC. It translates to CASGAIAGPQETQYF.

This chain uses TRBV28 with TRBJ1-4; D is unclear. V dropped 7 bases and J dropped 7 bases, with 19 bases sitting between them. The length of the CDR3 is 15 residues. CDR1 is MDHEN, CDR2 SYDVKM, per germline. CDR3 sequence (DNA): TGTGCCAGCACCCCCTCTGGAACAGCGGGTGAAAAACTGTTTTTT. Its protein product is CASTPSGTAGEKLFF. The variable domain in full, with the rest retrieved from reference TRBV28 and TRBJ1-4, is DVKVTQSSRYLVKRTGEKVFLECVQDMDHENMFWYRQDPGLGLRLIYFSYDVKMKEKGDIPEGYSVSREKKERFSLILESASTNQTSMYLCASTPSGTAGEKLFFGSGTQLSVL.

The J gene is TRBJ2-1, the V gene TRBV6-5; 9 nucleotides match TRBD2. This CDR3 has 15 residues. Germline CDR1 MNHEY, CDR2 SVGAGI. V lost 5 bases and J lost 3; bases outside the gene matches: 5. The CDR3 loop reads CASSGETSGYNEQFF. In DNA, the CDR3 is TGTGCCAGCAGTGGCGAGACTAGCGGCTACAATGAGCAGTTCTTC.

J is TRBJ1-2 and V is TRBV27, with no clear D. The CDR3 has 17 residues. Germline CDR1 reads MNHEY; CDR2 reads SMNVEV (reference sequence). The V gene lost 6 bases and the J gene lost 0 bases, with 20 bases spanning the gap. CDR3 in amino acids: CASRPLDFGLANYGYTF. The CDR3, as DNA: TGTGCCAGCAGGCCCCTAGACTTTGGTTTAGCTAACTATGGCTACACCTTC.

The CDR3 region has the DNA TGTGCCAGCAGCTCCCGGAGGGGGAATAACTATGGCTACACCTTC. Residues: CASSSRRGNNYGYTF. This chain connects TRBV7-2 to TRBJ1-2, with a possible D match to TRBD1 (6 bases). From germline, CDR1 is SGHTA and CDR2 FQGNSA. The CDR3 runs to 15 residues. V gave up 4 bases and J gave up 1 base, with 13 bases separating them.

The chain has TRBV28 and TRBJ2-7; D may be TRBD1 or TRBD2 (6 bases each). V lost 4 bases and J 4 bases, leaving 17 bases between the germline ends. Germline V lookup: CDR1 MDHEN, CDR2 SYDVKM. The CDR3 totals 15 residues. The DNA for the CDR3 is TGTGCCAGCAGTTCCCAGAGGGGGGCGACTTACGAGCAGTACTTC. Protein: CASSSQRGATYEQYF. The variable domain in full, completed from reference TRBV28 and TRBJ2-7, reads DVKVTQSSRYLVKRTGEKVFLECVQDMDHENMFWYRQDPGLGLRLIYFSYDVKMKEKGDIPEGYSVSREKKERFSLILESASTNQTSMYLCASSSQRGATYEQYFGPGTRLTVT.

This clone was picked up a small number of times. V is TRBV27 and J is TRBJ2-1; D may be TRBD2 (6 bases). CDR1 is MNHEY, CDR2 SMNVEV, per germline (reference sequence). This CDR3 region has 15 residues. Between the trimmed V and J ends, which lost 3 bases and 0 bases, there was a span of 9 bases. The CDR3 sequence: CASSLSTSSYNEQFF. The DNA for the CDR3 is TGTGCCAGCAGTTTGTCGACTAGCTCCTACAATGAGCAGTTCTTC.